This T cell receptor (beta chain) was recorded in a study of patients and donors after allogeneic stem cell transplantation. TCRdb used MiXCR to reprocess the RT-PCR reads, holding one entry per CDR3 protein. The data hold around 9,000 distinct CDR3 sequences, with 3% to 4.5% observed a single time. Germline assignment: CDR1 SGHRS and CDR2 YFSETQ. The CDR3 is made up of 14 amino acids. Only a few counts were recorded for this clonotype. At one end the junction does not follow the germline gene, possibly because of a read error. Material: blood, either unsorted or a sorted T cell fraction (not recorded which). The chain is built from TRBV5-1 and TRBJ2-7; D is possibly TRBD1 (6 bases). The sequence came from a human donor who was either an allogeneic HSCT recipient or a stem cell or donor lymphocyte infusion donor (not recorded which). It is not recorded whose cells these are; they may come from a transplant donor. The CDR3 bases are TGCGCCACCAGCCCGGGACAAGGAATCTACGAGCAGTACTTC. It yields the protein CATSPGQGIYEQYF. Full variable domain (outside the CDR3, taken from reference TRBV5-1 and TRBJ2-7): KAGVTQTPRYLIKTRGQQVTLSCSPISGHRSVSWYQQTPGQGLQFLFEYFSETQRNKGNFPGRFSGRQFSNSRSEMNVSTLELGDSALYLCATSPGQGIYEQYFGPGTRLTVT.